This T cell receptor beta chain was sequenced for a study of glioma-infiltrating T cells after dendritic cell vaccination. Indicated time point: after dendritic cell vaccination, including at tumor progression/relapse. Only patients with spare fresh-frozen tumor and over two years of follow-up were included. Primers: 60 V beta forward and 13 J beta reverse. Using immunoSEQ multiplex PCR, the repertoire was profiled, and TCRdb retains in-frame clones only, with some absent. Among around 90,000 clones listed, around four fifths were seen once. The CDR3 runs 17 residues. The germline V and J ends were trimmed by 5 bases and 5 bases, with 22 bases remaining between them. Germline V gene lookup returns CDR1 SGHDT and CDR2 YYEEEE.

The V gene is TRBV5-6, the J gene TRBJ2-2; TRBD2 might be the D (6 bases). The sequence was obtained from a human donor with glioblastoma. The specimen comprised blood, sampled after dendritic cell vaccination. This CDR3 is CASSSGSHGTSTGELFF. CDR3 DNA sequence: TGTGCCAGCAGTTCCGGGTCTCACGGGACTTCGACCGGGGAGCTGTTTTTT.